This T cell receptor (beta chain) emerged from a study of graft-versus-host responses after intestinal transplantation. About the study: For two to three years after anti-thymocyte globulin induction, all recipients took tacrolimus and steroids.

Only in-frame clones appear in the TCRdb table, and some are missing; sequencing was by immunoSEQ multiplex PCR. The data show about 85,000 clones, approximately 80% seen once. The CDR3 has 14 residues. With 4 bases removed from V and 2 bases from J, the gap between germline ends came to 9 bases. CDR1 and CDR2 from the germline V gene are SGHRS and YFSETQ. Comments on this clone: Its target is unknown.

Sequences were derived from unstimulated CD4+ T cells sorted from spleen or lymph node cells, sampled before intestinal transplant. The TCR originated in a human donor who received an intestinal transplant. The chain carries TRBV5-1 and TRBJ2-2, with D hard to call. CDR3 amino acids: CASSDKSNTGELFF. CDR3 coding DNA: TGCGCCAGCAGCGACAAGAGCAACACCGGGGAGCTGTTTTTT.